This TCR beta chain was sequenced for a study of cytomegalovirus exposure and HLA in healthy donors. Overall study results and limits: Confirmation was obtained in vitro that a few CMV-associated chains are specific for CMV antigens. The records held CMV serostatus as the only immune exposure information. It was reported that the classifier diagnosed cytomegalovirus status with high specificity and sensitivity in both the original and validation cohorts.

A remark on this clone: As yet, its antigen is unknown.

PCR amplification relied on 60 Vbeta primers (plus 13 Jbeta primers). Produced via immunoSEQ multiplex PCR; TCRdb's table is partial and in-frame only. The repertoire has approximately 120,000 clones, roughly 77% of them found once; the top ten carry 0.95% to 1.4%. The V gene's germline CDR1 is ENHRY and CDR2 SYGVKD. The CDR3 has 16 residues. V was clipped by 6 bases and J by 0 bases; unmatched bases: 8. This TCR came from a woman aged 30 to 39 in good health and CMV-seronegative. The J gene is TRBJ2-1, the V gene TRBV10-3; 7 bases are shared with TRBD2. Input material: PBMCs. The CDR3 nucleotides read TGTGCCATCAGCTCCGAGACTAGCAGCTCCTACAATGAGCAGTTCTTC. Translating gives CAISSETSSSYNEQFF.